These 22 T cell receptor beta chains came from one sample sequenced in a study of blood T cell repertoires in COVID-19. The method was immunoSEQ multiplex PCR; TCRdb's version includes in-frame clones alone and lacks a portion of them. This sample has some 100,000 clones; around nine tenths occur once, and the top ten carry 6.5% to 9.5%. The sequenced sample consisted of peripheral blood. Source of these receptors: a woman between 70 and 85 years old with acute or convalescent COVID-19.

The chain combines TRBV6-5 with TRBJ1-2, with 8 bases fitting TRBD1. CDR1 is MNHEY and CDR2 is SVGAGI in the germline V gene. There are 14 residues in the CDR3. With V trimmed by 6 bases and J by 2 bases, 5 bases remained unmatched. This CDR3 is CASSPRGPNYGYTF. The CDR3 DNA is TGTGCCAGCAGCCCCAGGGGGCCAAACTATGGCTACACCTTC.

The chain couples TRBV15 to TRBJ1-3; 8 bases align to TRBD1. V shed 2 bases and J 0 bases; nucleotides not matched to a gene: 12. Germline assignment: CDR1 LNHNV and CDR2 YYDKDF (reference sequence). The CDR3 spans 19 residues. This chain's CDR3 is CATSRPGTGRTNSGNTIYF. In DNA form, the CDR3 reads TGTGCCACCAGCAGACCCGGGACAGGTCGAACCAACTCTGGAAACACCATATATTTT. Variable domain in full (rest from reference TRBV15 and TRBJ1-3): DAMVIQNPRYQVTQFGKPVTLSCSQTLNHNVMYWYQQKSSQAPKLLFHYYDKDFNNEADTPDNFQSRRPNTSFCFLDIRSPGLGDTAMYLCATSRPGTGRTNSGNTIYFGEGSWLTVV.

V and J are TRBV27 and TRBJ2-1; 9 bases line up with TRBD2. CDR1 is MNHEY, CDR2 SMNVEV, per germline (reference sequence). The CDR3 sequence is 15 residues long. The V gene end was trimmed by 5 bases and the J gene end by 5 bases; junction bases not matched to a gene: 7. The CDR3 is CASSRTSGLDNEQFF. DNA of the CDR3: TGTGCCAGCAGTAGAACTAGCGGGTTAGACAATGAGCAGTTCTTC.

The chain joins TRBV7-2 to TRBJ2-1; 9 bases match TRBD2. Germline V gene lookup returns CDR1 SGHTA and CDR2 FQGNSA. V shed 5 bases, J shed 0 bases, and the junction held 14 bases outside the gene matches. This CDR3 contains 19 residues. The CDR3 loop is CASSPLPNVLAGSYNEQFF. The CDR3 coding sequence is TGTGCCAGCAGCCCGTTACCCAACGTACTAGCGGGCTCCTACAATGAGCAGTTCTTC. Supplemented by reference TRBV7-2 and TRBJ2-1, the full variable domain reads GAGVSQSPSNKVTEKGKDVELRCDPISGHTALYWYRQSLGQGLEFLIYFQGNSAPDKSGLPSDRFSAERTGGSVSTLTIQRTQQEDSAVYLCASSPLPNVLAGSYNEQFFGPGTRLTVL.

This clone was found a few times. The J gene is TRBJ2-7, the V gene TRBV10-1, with D possibly matching TRBD1 (6 bases). The CDR3 contains 14 residues. The germline V gene has CDR1 WNHNN and CDR2 SYGVQD (reference sequence). Trimming shortened V by 3 bases and J by 2 bases, and 11 bases separated the two germline ends. CDR3 in amino acids: CASSEPDSPYEQYF. In DNA, the CDR3 is TGCGCCAGCAGTGAACCGGACAGCCCCTACGAGCAGTACTTC.

The chain joins TRBV9 to TRBJ2-2; a weak D match, TRBD2 (5 bases). V lost 3 bases to trimming and J lost 1 base, with 7 bases between them. Germline assignment: CDR1 SGDLS and CDR2 YYNGEE. The CDR3 length is 14 residues. In DNA form, the CDR3 reads TGTGCCAGCAGCGATCGGGGGAACACCGGGGAGCTGTTTTTT. It yields the protein CASSDRGNTGELFF.

The CDR3, as DNA: TGTGCTAGTGCCAACAGCGGTACAGATACGCAGTATTTT. Encoded protein: CASANSGTDTQYF. The chain combines TRBV12-5 with TRBJ2-3; tentatively, D is TRBD2 (5 bases). Germline CDR1 LGHNT, CDR2 FRNRAP. The CDR3 has 13 amino acids. Trimming pared 7 bases from V and 3 bases from J, leaving 11 bases between.

In its sample, this clone was seen once. CDR3 DNA sequence: TGCGCCAGCAGCTTGGGGGACAGGATGGACTATGGCTACACCTTC. Its translation is CASSLGDRMDYGYTF. The chain carries TRBV5-1 and TRBJ1-2; 8 bases agree with TRBD1. CDR1 and CDR2 (germline): SGHRS, YFSETQ. The CDR3 has 15 residues. Trimming removed 0 bases from V and 3 bases from J; junction bases left unmatched: 4.

This clone was detected only once. This chain links TRBV7-3 with TRBJ1-6, with 7 bases aligning to TRBD1. With 0 bases clipped from V and 9 bases from J, the junction kept 2 bases outside the gene matches. The CDR3 spans 14 residues. In germline, CDR1 is SGHTA, CDR2 FQGTGA. CDR3 in DNA: TGTGCCAGCAGCTTAACGACAGGGTCTTCACCCCTCCACTTT. Translated, it gives CASSLTTGSSPLHF.

The V gene is TRBV5-1, the J gene TRBJ1-1; 8 nucleotides match TRBD1. The CDR3 extends over 13 amino acids. The ends lost 3 bases at V and 13 bases at J; junction bases unmatched: 11. From germline, CDR1 is SGHRS and CDR2 YFSETQ. CDR3: CASSSERTGRGFF. In DNA, the CDR3 is TGCGCCAGCAGCTCTGAGAGGACAGGGAGGGGTTTCTTT.

This clone was found once. The CDR3 is CASGLEVTGTVIQYF. The CDR3 region has the DNA TGTGCTAGTGGTTTGGAAGTAACCGGGACAGTCATCCAGTATTTT. The chain is built from TRBV12-5 and TRBJ2-3; TRBD1 matches 7 bases. CDR1 and CDR2 (germline): LGHNT, FRNRAP. Losses at the gene ends were 1 base for V and 12 bases for J; bases not matched to a gene: 13. CDR3 length: 15 residues.

This clone was observed a few times. The rearrangement uses TRBV19 and TRBJ1-1, with a possible D match to TRBD1 (6 bases). The CDR3 length is 16 residues. The ends were cut back, 5 bases at V and 1 base at J, with 17 bases in the middle. Germline V gene sequence: CDR1 LNHDA, CDR2 SQIVND (reference sequence). In nucleotides, the CDR3 is TGTGCCAGTAGTGTGGCCGGGACACAGGCGAACACTGAAGCTTTCTTT. The encoded protein is CASSVAGTQANTEAFF.

This sequence joins TRBV28 and TRBJ1-2; D is undetermined. The CDR3 runs 14 residues. The V end lost 4 bases, the J end lost 0 bases, and 9 bases lay between the germline ends. CDR1 and CDR2 from the germline V gene are MDHEN and SYDVKM. The CDR3 coding sequence is TGTGCCAGCAGTTCAACGACAACTAACTATGGCTACACCTTC. Translating gives CASSSTTTNYGYTF.

J is TRBJ1-2 and V is TRBV27; 8 bases line up with TRBD1. The trim removed 6 bases at V and 4 bases at J, leaving 7 bases unmatched. The germline V gene has CDR1 MNHEY and CDR2 SMNVEV (reference sequence). The CDR3 is 14 residues long. The CDR3 protein is CASRRQGWGYGYTF. In DNA form, the CDR3 reads TGTGCCAGCAGGAGACAGGGGTGGGGCTATGGCTACACCTTC.

The chain is built from TRBV5-1 and TRBJ2-6, with a tentative D call TRBD2 (6 bases). CDR1 is SGHRS, CDR2 YFSETQ, per germline. V was clipped by 4 bases and J by 0 bases, with 17 bases between them. The CDR3 length is 18 residues. This CDR3 is CASSGLPGLSSGANVLTF. In DNA, the CDR3 is TGCGCCAGCAGCGGGCTGCCGGGACTGAGCTCTGGGGCCAACGTCCTGACTTTC.

This chain uses TRBV5-1 with TRBJ1-5; 9 bases are shared with TRBD1. The V and J ends lost 5 bases and 4 bases, in that order; junction bases with no gene match: 4. Germline CDR1 reads SGHRS; CDR2 reads YFSETQ. The CDR3 runs to 14 residues. CDR3 amino acids: CASRIGTGNQPQHF. In DNA form, the CDR3 reads TGCGCCAGCAGAATCGGGACAGGGAATCAGCCCCAGCATTTT.

This chain joins TRBV19 and TRBJ2-2, with D maybe TRBD1 (6 bases). Germline V gene data show CDR1 as LNHDA and CDR2 as SQIVND (reference sequence). Trimming removed 5 bases from V and 3 bases from J, with 22 bases in between. This CDR3 comprises 18 residues. CDR3 in DNA: TGTGCCAGTAGTCTAACGGGACACCTAAGGGCGTACACCGGGGAGCTGTTTTTT. Protein sequence: CASSLTGHLRAYTGELFF.

J is TRBJ2-1 and V is TRBV7-3; 10 bases are a match to TRBD1. Looked up from germline, CDR1 is SGHTA and CDR2 is FQGTGA. CDR3 size: 15 residues. The ends lost 1 base at V and 8 bases at J; junction bases unmatched: 5. CDR3 loop: CASSLMGQGLYEQFF. The CDR3 DNA is TGTGCCAGCAGCTTAATGGGACAGGGGTTATATGAGCAGTTCTTC.

The chain couples TRBV3-1 (or the pseudogene TRBV3-2) to TRBJ2-7, with a possible D match to TRBD2 (6 bases). This CDR3 region has 15 residues. V lost 4 bases and J lost 3, with 16 bases in between. Germline-derived CDR1 and CDR2 are LGHDT and YNNKEL (reference sequence). CDR3 loop: CASSRDLLGNYEQYF. In DNA, the CDR3 is TGTGCCAGCAGCCGGGACTTATTAGGGAACTACGAGCAGTACTTC.

Remarks on this clone: At one boundary the junction diverges from the germline segment, which might be a read error. This chain connects TRBV4-1 to TRBJ2-7; D call uncertain. There are 13 residues in the CDR3. Per germline, CDR1 MGHRA and CDR2 YSYEKL. The CDR3 reads CASSQADSYGQYF. CDR3 nucleotides: TGCGCCAGCAGCCAAGCCGACTCCTACGGGCAGTACTTC.

V is TRBV9 and J is TRBJ2-3, with D maybe TRBD2 (6 bases). There are 16 residues in the CDR3. Per the germline V gene, CDR1 is SGDLS and CDR2 is YYNGEE. V was clipped by 5 bases and J by 1 base, with 17 bases between them. CDR3 protein: CASSALGDSGTDTQYF. CDR3 coding DNA: TGTGCCAGCAGTGCCCTGGGGGACTCAGGCACAGATACGCAGTATTTT.

The chain is built from TRBV5-4 and TRBJ1-1; 10 bases match TRBD1. The CDR3 covers 14 residues. Germline assignment: CDR1 SGHNT and CDR2 YYREEE (reference sequence). V shed 4 bases, J shed 5 bases, and the junction held 5 bases outside the gene matches. CDR3: CASSNRDRGTEAFF. DNA of the CDR3: TGTGCCAGCAGCAACCGGGACAGGGGTACTGAAGCTTTCTTT.